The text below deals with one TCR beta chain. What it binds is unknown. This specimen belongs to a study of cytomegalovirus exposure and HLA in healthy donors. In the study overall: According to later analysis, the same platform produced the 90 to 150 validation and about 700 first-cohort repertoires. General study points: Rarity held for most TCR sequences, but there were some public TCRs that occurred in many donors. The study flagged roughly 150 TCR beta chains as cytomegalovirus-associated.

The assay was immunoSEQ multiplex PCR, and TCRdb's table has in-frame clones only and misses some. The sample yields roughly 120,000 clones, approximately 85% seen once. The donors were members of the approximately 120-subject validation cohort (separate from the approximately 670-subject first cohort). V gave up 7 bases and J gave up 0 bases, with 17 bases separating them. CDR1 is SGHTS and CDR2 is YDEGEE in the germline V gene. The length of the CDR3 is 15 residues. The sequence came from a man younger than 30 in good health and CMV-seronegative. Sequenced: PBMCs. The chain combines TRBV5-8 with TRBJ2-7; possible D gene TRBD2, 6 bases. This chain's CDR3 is CASSYPLGSSYEQYF. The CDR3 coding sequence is TGTGCCAGCTCCTACCCCCTCGGGAGCTCCTACGAGCAGTACTTC.